These T cell receptor beta chains were read from a single sample in a study of early T cells in non-severe SARS-CoV-2 infection. TCRdb reprocessed the 5' RACE reads via MiXCR and lists one record per CDR3 protein. The data hold about 44,000 distinct CDR3 sequences, with roughly 6% observed a single time. The sequenced material came from whole blood. These receptors all stem from an adult who was a healthcare worker with PCR-confirmed SARS-CoV-2 infection or an uninfected control (not recorded which). The conserved cysteine and the conserved F or W are not part of the CDR3 here.

TRBV4-2 ASSPDFGGGSYNEQF
TRBV20-1 SARHEGSPLH
TRBV7-9 ASSYSNQETQY
TRBV12-3/TRBV12-4 ASSSVTSTDTQY
TRBV6-2/TRBV6-3 ASSLTGLPQH
TRBV27 ASSATGEITGELF
TRBV29-1 SVEKAGRRGTEAF
TRBV7-2 ASSYNVNTEAF
TRBV28 ASSNRGPIY
TRBV12-3/TRBV12-4 ASSSGREQY
TRBV20-1 SARLGEVTEAF
TRBV10-2 ASSVGGLEYTEAF
TRBV7-8 ASSRTGTVYEQY
TRBV9 ASSAEMNTEAF
TRBV9 ASSSWDSTDTQY
TRBV29-1 SVVPGGDEQF
TRBV7-2 ASSSLAGGSREQY
TRBV12-3/TRBV12-4 ASSLIANTQY
TRBV20-1 SAVTGQETQY
TRBV3-2 ASSQGGWTSGEAETQY
TRBV19 ASSIPGPYEQY
TRBV3-1 ASSQDLYQETQY
TRBV29-1 SARTGEETQY
TRBV6-5 ASSQTGTGFGEQY
TRBV7-6 ASSPTLGVRQGHTEAF
TRBV6-5 ASSYGHTGELF
TRBV11-2 ASSLALQQTGLNYEQY
TRBV12-3/TRBV12-4 ASSLQVNTEAF
TRBV11-2 ASSLERFSYEQY
TRBV12-3/TRBV12-4 ASSREETQY
TRBV6-4 ASGGLRTTGELF